This T cell receptor (beta chain) was obtained from a study of OX40 agonist ivuxolimab in advanced cancers. Germline trimming cut 0 bases from V and 2 bases from J; bases unmatched to any gene: 1. CDR3 length equals 16 residues. Germline loops: CDR1 SGHVS, CDR2 FNYEAQ. Assay used: immunoSEQ multiplex PCR; TCRdb lists only in-frame clones, some missing. Among over 45,000 clones listed, 84% were seen once. About this clone itself: What it binds is unknown.

Notes on the study in general: Both blood CD4+ and CD8+ T cells showed clonal growth by week 6 at 0.1 to 3.0 mg/kg.

Sample: CD4+ or CD8+ T cells sorted from blood, taken in a trial of the OX40 agonist ivuxolimab. The receptor was isolated from an adult with an advanced solid tumor such as melanoma, head and neck, liver or kidney cancer. This chain joins TRBV7-6 and TRBJ2-2; 9 bases match TRBD2. The CDR3 region has the DNA TGTGCCAGCAGCTTAGCGACTAGCGGCAACACCGGGGAGCTGTTTTTT. This sequence encodes CASSLATSGNTGELFF.